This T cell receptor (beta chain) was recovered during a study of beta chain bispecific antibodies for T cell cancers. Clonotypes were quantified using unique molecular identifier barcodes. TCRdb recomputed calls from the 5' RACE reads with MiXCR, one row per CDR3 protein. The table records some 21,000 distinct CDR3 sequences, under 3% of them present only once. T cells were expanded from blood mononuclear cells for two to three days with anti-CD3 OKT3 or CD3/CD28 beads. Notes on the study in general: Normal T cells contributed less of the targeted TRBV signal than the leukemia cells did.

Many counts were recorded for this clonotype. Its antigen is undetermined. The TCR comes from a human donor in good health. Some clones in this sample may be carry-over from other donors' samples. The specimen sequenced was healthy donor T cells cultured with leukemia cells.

The CDR3 region is CATSDSADQETQYF. CDR3 in DNA: TGTGCCACCAGTGATTCTGCAGACCAAGAGACCCAGTACTTC. The V call is TRBV24-1, the J call TRBJ2-5, with D unclear. This CDR3 contains 14 residues. CDR1 and CDR2 from the germline V gene are KGHDR and SFDVKD. V gave up 2 bases and J gave up 0 bases, with 6 bases separating them.